This paragraph reports one T cell receptor (beta chain). These data belong to a study of monozygotic twins with inflammatory bowel disease. Using TCRalpha and TCRbeta cDNA, the researchers carried out two nested PCRs that lasted 16 and 9 cycles. Reprocessing the 5' RACE reads, TCRdb reports a single entry for every CDR3 protein and omits DNA. The sample's table shows 95,000 to 110,000 distinct CDR3 sequences. The CDR3 extends over 13 amino acids. In germline, CDR1 is SGHRS, CDR2 YFSETQ. Material for sequencing was blood. The genes are TRBV5-1 and TRBJ2-1. The receptor was isolated from a human donor with ulcerative colitis or Crohn's disease, or a healthy co-twin of an affected twin (not recorded which). CDR3 region: CASSSLTWNEQFF.